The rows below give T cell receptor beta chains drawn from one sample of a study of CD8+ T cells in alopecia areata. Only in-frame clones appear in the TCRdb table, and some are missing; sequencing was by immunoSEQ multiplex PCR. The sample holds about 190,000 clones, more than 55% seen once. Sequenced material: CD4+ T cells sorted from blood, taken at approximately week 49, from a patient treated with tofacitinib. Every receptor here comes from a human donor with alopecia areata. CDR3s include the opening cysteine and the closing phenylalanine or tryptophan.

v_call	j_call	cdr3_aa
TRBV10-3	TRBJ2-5	CAISESTGVGGETQYF
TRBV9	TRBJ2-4	CASSAGLVGDSLAKNIQYF
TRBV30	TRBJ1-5	CAWSRTGHNQPQHF
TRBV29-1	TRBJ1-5	CSVGQGSNQPQHF
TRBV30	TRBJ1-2	CAWSRDRGSNGYTF
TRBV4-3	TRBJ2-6	CASSQEGGTGANVLTF
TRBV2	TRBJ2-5	CASKRGFQETQYF
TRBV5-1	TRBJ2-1	CASSPHGTSGNNEQFF
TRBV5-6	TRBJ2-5	CASSLLETQYF
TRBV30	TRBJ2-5	CAWCHDLVTAKETQYF
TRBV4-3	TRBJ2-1	CASSQEGQGVNEQFF
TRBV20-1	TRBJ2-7	CSAAFGHVDF
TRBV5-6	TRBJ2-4	CASSWDVEVYF
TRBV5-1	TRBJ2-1	CASSLGITSGGPYNEQFF
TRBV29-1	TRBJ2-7	CSVGGRLSYEQYF
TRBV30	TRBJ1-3	CACTHGSGNTIYF
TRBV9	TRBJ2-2	CASSPWDGANTGELFF
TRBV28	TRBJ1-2	CASRFDRLSDYGYTF
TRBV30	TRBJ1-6	CAWSDRADSPLHF
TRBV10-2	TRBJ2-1	CASLPLGQEAYNEQFF
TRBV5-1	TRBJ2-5	CASSPGLDGGETQYF
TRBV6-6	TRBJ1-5	CASSLSNQPQHF
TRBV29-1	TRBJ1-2	CSVDSGGYTF
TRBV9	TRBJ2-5	CASSARPQETQYF
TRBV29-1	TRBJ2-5	CSVKGVSGETQYF
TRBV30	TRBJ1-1	CAWSYRREAFF
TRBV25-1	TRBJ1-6	CASSERTGHSPLHF
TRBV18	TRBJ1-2	CASSLTRTVPAGYTF
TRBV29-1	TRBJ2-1	CSVGPATYNEQFF
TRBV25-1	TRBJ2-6	CASSSYGGRGSGANVLTF
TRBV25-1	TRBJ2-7	CASRPSMGTVDEQYF
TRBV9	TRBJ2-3	CASSVGQRGYTDTQYF
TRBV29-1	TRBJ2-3	CSVDLTDTQYF
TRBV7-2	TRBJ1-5	CASTSVGGEKPQHF
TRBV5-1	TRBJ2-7	CASSPRDSDYEQYF
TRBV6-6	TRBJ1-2	CATRPGYGYTF
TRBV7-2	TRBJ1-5	CASSLRTYQPQHF
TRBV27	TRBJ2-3	CASSPPARDSFTDTQYF
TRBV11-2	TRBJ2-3	CASSLVSSGVTDTQYF
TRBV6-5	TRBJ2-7	CASRGGGGAYEQYF
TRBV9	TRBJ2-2	CASSVGSGELFF
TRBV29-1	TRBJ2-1	CSATGGFRNEQFF
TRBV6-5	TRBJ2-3	CASSYGGGTLTDTQYF
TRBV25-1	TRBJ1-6	CASSPAAGVDDSPLHF